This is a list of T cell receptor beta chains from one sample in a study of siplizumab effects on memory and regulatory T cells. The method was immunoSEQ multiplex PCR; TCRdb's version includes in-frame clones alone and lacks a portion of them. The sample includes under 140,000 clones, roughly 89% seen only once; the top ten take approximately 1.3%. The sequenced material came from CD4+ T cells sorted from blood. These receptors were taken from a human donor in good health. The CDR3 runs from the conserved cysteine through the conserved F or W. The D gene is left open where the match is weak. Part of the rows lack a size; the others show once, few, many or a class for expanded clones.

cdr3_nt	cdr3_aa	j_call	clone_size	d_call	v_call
TGTGCCAGTATCGGTTACAACTACAATGAGCAGTTCTTC	CASIGYNYNEQFF	TRBJ2-1	NA	NA	TRBV19
TGTGCCAGCAGCTTTATCGACGGGAACAATGAGCAGTTCTTC	CASSFIDGNNEQFF	TRBJ2-1	NA	NA	TRBV5-6
TGTGCCAGCAGCTTCGGGGGGAACTACGAGCAGTACTTC	CASSFGGNYEQYF	TRBJ2-7	few	TRBD2	TRBV7-9
TGTGCCAGCAGTACCCCGGGACAGGGGAACACTGAAGCTTTCTTT	CASSTPGQGNTEAFF	TRBJ1-1	NA	TRBD1	TRBV6-5
TGTGCCAGCAGTTATCGCGGGGGACTCAATGAGCAGTTCTTC	CASSYRGGLNEQFF	TRBJ2-1	NA	TRBD2	TRBV6-5
TGTGCCAGCAGCGTCGGTGGGACTAGCGGTCCCGGGGAGCTGTTTTTT	CASSVGGTSGPGELFF	TRBJ2-2	NA	TRBD2	TRBV9
TGTGCCAGCTCATCAAAGACTAGCCTTGCAGATACGCAGTATTTT	CASSSKTSLADTQYF	TRBJ2-3	NA	TRBD2	TRBV18
TGTGCCGGATCGGGGGGGTTGGATCAGCCCCAGCATTTT	CAGSGGLDQPQHF	TRBJ1-5	NA	NA	TRBV2
TGTGCCAGCAGCGGCAGGGCTAGCGGGAGAGGGGACGAGCAGTACTTC	CASSGRASGRGDEQYF	TRBJ2-7	NA	TRBD2	TRBV9
TGTGCCAGTAGTATCGCCGGGGGCGGTTCCTACGAGCAGTACTTC	CASSIAGGGSYEQYF	TRBJ2-7	NA	NA	TRBV19
TGTGCCAGCAGTTTCGGGCCTACCCCTAAGGAGACCCAGTACTTC	CASSFGPTPKETQYF	TRBJ2-5	NA	NA	TRBV27
TGTGCCAGCAGTTACTCCACAGGGGGGCTTTACGAGCAGTACTTC	CASSYSTGGLYEQYF	TRBJ2-7	NA	TRBD1	TRBV6-5
TGCGCCAGCAGCTTGATCATCTCTAGCACAGATACGCAGTATTTT	CASSLIISSTDTQYF	TRBJ2-3	NA	NA	TRBV5-1
TGTGCCAGCAGGGGGTACACTGAAGCTTTCTTT	CASRGYTEAFF	TRBJ1-1	NA	NA	TRBV27
TGTGCCAGCAGTCGAGAAGCGGGAGTACACGAGCAGTACTTC	CASSREAGVHEQYF	TRBJ2-7	NA	TRBD2	TRBV6-5
TGTGCCAGCAGTCCTTTCGGTAGAGGCTCCTACAATGAGCAGTTCTTC	CASSPFGRGSYNEQFF	TRBJ2-1	NA	NA	TRBV7-6
TGTGCCTGGAGTCCAGACAATGAGCAGTTCTTC	CAWSPDNEQFF	TRBJ2-1	NA	NA	TRBV30